What follows are 9 T cell receptor beta chains derived from one specimen sequenced in a study of lymphopenia after photon versus proton radiotherapy. The protocol was immunoSEQ multiplex PCR, while the TCRdb copy is restricted to in-frame clones and leaves out a portion. The table lists 37,000 or so clones, around 84% of them singletons, with 10% in the top ten. Material: peripheral blood, obtained from a patient treated with proton-based radiotherapy. The receptors come from a woman between 65 and 79 years old with pancreatic cancer. Some clones in this sample may be carry-over from other donors' samples.

The chain has TRBV7-2 and TRBJ2-1, with D hard to call. The germline V gene has CDR1 SGHTA and CDR2 FQGNSA. The CDR3 is 15 amino acids. V was cut by 1 base and J by 0 bases, with 7 bases left in between. This CDR3 reads CASSLGGISYNEQFF. DNA of the CDR3: TGTGCCAGCAGCTTAGGTGGCATCTCCTACAATGAGCAGTTCTTC.

This chain connects TRBV5-5 to TRBJ1-2; 7 bases align to TRBD1. Losses at the gene ends were 0 bases for V and 5 bases for J; bases not matched to a gene: 7. Germline V gene lookup returns CDR1 SGHKS and CDR2 YYEKEE (reference sequence). The CDR3 is made up of 15 amino acids. The CDR3 DNA reads TGTGCCAGCAGCTTGGAAGAGCAGGGGGTTTATGGCTACACCTTC. It encodes CASSLEEQGVYGYTF.

The genes are TRBV7-2 and TRBJ2-1, with 16 bases lining up with TRBD2. The V gene's germline CDR1 is SGHTA and CDR2 FQGNSA. Trimming took 3 bases from V and 12 from J; bases not matched to a gene: 2. This CDR3 contains 14 residues. The CDR3 DNA reads TGTGCCAGCAGCTTGGGACTAGCGGGAGGGGTGCAGTTCTTC. Its translation is CASSLGLAGGVQFF.

This clone has just a few counts. CDR3 nucleotides: TGTGCCAGCAGAACTGGACAGGGAAGACTGAACACTGAAGCTTTCTTT. It specifies CASRTGQGRLNTEAFF. The rearrangement links TRBV6-6 to TRBJ1-1; 8 bases line up with TRBD1. The CDR3 loop spans 16 amino acids. Trimming cost V 6 bases and J 0 bases; bases outside gene matches: 9. In germline, CDR1 is MNHNY, CDR2 SVGAGI (reference sequence).

The chain uses TRBV11-3 and TRBJ1-1, with D hard to call. Trimming removed 5 bases at V and 1 base at J, with 8 bases between. From germline, CDR1 is SGHNT and CDR2 YENEEA. This CDR3 is built from 13 residues. The CDR3 reads CASSAEGNTEAFF. The CDR3 DNA reads TGTGCCAGCAGCGCTGAGGGGAACACTGAAGCTTTCTTT.

V gene TRBV7-8 combines with J gene TRBJ2-7; 9 bases agree with TRBD1. This CDR3 is built from 14 residues. V shed 0 bases and J 6 bases; nucleotides not matched to a gene: 3. Germline V gene data show CDR1 as SGHVS and CDR2 as FQNEAQ. In DNA, the CDR3 is TGTGCCAGCAGCTTAGCGGACAGGGGTGTCGAGCAGTACTTC. This sequence encodes CASSLADRGVEQYF.

There are a few counts of this clone. The J gene is TRBJ1-5, the V gene TRBV6-1; TRBD1 might be the D (6 bases). V gave up 7 bases and J gave up 6 bases, with 16 bases separating them. Germline assignment: CDR1 MNHNS and CDR2 SASEGT. This CDR3 has 14 residues. Here the CDR3 DNA reads TGTGCCAGCATTACCAGGGGATCAAGTCAGCCCCAGCATTTT. Translation: CASITRGSSQPQHF.

The J gene is TRBJ1-3, the V gene TRBV6-5, with D tentatively TRBD1 (5 bases). Trimming cost V 8 bases and J 4 bases, with 6 bases left between them. CDR3 length: 11 amino acids. The V gene's germline CDR1 is MNHEY and CDR2 SVGAGI. DNA for the CDR3: TGTGCCAGCGGGACCGGAAACACCATATATTTT. It specifies CASGTGNTIYF.

This rearrangement joins TRBV30 to TRBJ2-1; 8 bases map to TRBD2. Germline CDR1 GTSNPN, CDR2 SVGIG (reference sequence). V shed 2 bases, J shed 6 bases, and the junction held 12 bases outside the gene matches. This CDR3 has 16 residues. This CDR3 reads CAWSQAGVSSVNEQFF. CDR3 coding DNA: TGTGCCTGGAGTCAAGCGGGAGTTTCCTCGGTCAATGAGCAGTTCTTC.